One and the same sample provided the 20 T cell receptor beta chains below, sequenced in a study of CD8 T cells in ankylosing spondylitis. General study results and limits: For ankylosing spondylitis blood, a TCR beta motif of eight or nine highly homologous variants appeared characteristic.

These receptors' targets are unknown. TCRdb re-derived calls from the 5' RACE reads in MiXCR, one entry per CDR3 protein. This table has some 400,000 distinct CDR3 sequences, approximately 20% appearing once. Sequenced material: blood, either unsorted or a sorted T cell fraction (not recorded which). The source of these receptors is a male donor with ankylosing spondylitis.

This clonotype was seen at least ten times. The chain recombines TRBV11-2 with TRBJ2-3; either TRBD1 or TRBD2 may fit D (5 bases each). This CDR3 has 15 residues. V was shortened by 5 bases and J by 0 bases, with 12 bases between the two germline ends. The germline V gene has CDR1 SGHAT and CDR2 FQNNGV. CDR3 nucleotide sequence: TGTGCCAGCAGCCCGGGGACCCCTAGCACAGATACGCAGTATTTT. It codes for CASSPGTPSTDTQYF.

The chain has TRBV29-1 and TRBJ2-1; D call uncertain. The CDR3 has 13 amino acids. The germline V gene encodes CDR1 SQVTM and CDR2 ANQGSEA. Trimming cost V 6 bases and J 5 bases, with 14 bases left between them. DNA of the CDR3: TGCAGCGTGGCCCGGGCTACAGACAATGAGCAGTTCTTC. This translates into CSVARATDNEQFF.

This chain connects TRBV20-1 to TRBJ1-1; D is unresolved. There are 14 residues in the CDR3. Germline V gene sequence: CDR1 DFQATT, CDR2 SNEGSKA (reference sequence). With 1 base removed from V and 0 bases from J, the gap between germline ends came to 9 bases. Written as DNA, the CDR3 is TGCAGTGCTAGAGCCCGACGGATGAACACTGAAGCTTTCTTT. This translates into CSARARRMNTEAFF.

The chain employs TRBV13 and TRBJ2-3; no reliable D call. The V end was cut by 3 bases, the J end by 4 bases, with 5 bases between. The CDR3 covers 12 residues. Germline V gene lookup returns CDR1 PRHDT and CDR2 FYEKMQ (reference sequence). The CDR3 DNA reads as TGTGCCAGCAGCTTCGGGTCAGATACGCAGTATTTT. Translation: CASSFGSDTQYF.

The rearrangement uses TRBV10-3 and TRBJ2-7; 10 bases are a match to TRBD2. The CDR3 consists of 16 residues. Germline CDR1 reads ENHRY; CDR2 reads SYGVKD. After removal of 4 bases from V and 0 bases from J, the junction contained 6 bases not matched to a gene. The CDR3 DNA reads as TGTGCCATCAGTGGGTACACTAGCGGGACCTCCTACGAGCAGTACTTC. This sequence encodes CAISGYTSGTSYEQYF.

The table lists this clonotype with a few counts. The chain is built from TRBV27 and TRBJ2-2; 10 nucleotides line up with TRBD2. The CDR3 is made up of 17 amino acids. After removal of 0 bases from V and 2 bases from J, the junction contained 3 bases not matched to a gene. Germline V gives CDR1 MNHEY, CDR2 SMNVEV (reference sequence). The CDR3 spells CASSLSLAGANTGELFF. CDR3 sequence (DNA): TGTGCCAGCAGTTTATCTCTAGCGGGAGCTAACACCGGGGAGCTGTTTTTT.

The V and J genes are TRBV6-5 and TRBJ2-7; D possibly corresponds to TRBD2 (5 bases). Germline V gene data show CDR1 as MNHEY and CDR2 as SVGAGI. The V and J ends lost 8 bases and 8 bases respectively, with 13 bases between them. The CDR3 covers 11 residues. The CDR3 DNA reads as TGTGCCAGCCGGGGATCTACGAAGCAGTACTTC. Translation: CASRGSTKQYF.

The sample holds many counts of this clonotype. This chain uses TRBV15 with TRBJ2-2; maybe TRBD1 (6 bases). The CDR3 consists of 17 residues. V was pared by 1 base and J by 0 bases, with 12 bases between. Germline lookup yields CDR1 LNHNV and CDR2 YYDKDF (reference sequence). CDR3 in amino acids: CATSRGRTGSNTGELFF. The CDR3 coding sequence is TGTGCCACCAGCAGAGGACGAACAGGGTCGAACACCGGGGAGCTGTTTTTT.

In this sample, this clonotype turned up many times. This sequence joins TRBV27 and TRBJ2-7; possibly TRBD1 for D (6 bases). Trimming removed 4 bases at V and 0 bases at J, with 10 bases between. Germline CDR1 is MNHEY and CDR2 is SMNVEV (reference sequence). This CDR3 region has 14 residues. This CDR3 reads CASSSGQFSYEQYF. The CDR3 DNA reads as TGTGCCAGCAGTTCAGGACAGTTCTCCTACGAGCAGTACTTC.

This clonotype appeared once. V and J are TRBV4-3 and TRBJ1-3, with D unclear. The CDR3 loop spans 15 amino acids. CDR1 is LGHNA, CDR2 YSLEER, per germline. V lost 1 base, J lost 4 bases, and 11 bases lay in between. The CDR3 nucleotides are TGCGCCAGCAGCCAAGTAATAGGCCAAGGAAACACCATATATTTT. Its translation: CASSQVIGQGNTIYF.

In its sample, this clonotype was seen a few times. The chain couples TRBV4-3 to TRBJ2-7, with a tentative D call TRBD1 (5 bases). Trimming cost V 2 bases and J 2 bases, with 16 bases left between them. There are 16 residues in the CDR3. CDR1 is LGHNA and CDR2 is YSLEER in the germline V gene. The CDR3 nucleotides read TGCGCCAGCAGCCAATCGATTTTGACAGCCACCTACGAGCAGTACTTC. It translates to CASSQSILTATYEQYF.

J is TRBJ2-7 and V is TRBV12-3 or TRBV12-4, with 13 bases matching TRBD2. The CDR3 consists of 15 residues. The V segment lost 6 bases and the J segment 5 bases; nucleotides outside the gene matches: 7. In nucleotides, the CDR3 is TGTGCCAGCAGAAAACCGGGACTAGCGGGAAACGAGCAGTACTTC. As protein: CASRKPGLAGNEQYF.

The CDR3 bases are TGCGCCAGCAGCTTGGCGAGACTCCGAGCCGAGCAGTACTTC. Translated: CASSLARLRAEQYF. The chain uses TRBV5-1 and TRBJ2-7; D is uncertain. Germline CDR1 SGHRS, CDR2 YFSETQ. V was cut by 0 bases and J by 6 bases, with 13 bases left in between. The length of the CDR3 is 14 residues. Variable domain in full (rest from reference TRBV5-1 and TRBJ2-7): KAGVTQTPRYLIKTRGQQVTLSCSPISGHRSVSWYQQTPGQGLQFLFEYFSETQRNKGNFPGRFSGRQFSNSRSEMNVSTLELGDSALYLCASSLARLRAEQYFGPGTRLTVT.

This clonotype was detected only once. CDR3 sequence reads: CSASTSGENEQYF. CDR3 DNA sequence: TGCAGTGCTAGTACCAGCGGGGAGAACGAGCAGTACTTC. This chain uses TRBV20-1 with TRBJ2-7, with 7 bases matching TRBD2. V gave up 3 bases and J gave up 5 bases; unmatched junction bases: 7. The CDR3 length is 13 residues. The V gene's germline CDR1 is DFQATT and CDR2 SNEGSKA (reference sequence).

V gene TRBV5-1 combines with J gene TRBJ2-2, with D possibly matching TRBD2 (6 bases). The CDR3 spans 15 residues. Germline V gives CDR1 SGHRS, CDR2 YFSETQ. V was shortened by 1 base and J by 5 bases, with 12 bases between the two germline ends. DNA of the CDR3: TGCGCCAGCAGCTTGAGGGAGGAAGGGACCGGGGAGCTGTTTTTT. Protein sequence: CASSLREEGTGELFF.

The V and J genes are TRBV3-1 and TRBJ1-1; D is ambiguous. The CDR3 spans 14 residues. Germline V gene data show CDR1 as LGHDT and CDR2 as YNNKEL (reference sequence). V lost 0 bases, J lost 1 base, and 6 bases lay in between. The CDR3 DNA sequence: TGTGCCAGCAGCCAAGATCACGGGAACACTGAAGCTTTCTTT. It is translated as CASSQDHGNTEAFF.

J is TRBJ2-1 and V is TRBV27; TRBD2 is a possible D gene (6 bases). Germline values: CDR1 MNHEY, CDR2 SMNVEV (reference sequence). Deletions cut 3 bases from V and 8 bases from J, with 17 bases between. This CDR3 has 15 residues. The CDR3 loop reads CASSLEPRTIDEQFF. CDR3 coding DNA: TGTGCCAGCAGTTTGGAACCGAGGACTATCGATGAGCAGTTCTTC.

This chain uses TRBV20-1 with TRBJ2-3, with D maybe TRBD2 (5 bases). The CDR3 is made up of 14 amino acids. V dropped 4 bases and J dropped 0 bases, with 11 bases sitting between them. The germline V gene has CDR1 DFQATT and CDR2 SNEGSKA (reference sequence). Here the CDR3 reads CSATDYTSTDTQYF. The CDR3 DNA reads TGCAGTGCTACTGACTACACTAGCACAGATACGCAGTATTTT.

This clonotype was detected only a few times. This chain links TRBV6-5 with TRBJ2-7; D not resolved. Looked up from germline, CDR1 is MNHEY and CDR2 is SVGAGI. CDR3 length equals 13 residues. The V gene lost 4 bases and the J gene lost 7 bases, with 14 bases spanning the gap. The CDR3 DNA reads TGTGCCAGCAGTTCGTCGTGGGGAATTGAGCAGTACTTC. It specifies CASSSSWGIEQYF.

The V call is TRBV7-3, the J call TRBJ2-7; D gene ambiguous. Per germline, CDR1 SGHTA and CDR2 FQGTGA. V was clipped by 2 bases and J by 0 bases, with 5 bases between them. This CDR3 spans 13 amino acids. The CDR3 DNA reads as TGTGCCAGCAGCTTATCCATCTCCTACGAGCAGTACTTC. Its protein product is CASSLSISYEQYF.